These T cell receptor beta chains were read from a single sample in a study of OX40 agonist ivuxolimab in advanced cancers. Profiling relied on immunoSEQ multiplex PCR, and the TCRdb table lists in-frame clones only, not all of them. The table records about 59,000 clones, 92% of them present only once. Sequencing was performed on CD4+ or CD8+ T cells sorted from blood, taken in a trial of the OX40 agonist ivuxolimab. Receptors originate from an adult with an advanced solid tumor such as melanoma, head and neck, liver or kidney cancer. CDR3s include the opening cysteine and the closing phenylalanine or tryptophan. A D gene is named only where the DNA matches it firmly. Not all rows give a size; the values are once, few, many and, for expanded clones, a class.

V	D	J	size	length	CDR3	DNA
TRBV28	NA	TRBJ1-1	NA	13	CASSLGVATEAFF	TGTGCCAGCAGTTTAGGCGTAGCCACTGAAGCTTTCTTT
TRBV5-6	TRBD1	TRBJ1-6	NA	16	CASSFLTGSNNSPLHF	TGTGCCAGCAGCTTTTTGACAGGGTCTAATAATTCACCCCTCCACTTT
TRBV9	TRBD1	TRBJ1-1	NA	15	CASSVGQGMNTEAFF	TGTGCCAGCAGCGTAGGACAGGGAATGAACACTGAAGCTTTCTTT
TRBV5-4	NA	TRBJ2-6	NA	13	CASAPGGANVLTF	TGTGCCAGCGCGCCCGGTGGGGCCAACGTCCTGACTTTC
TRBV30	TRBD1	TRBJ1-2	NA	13	CAWSRTGGDGYTF	TGTGCCTGGAGTAGAACAGGGGGCGATGGCTACACCTTC
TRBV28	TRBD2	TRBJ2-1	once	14	CASSWVAGLPSQFF	TGTGCCAGCAGTTGGGTAGCGGGGCTACCAAGTCAGTTCTTC
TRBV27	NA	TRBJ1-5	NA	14	CASSLSGAHQPQHF	TGTGCCAGCAGTTTATCGGGGGCCCATCAGCCCCAGCATTTT
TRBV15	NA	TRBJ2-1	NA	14	CATSRDNLGGEQFF	TGTGCCACCAGCAGGGATAATCTAGGGGGTGAGCAGTTCTTC
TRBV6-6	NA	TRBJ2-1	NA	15	CASSYLVRGYNEQFF	TGTGCCAGCAGTTACTTGGTACGGGGATACAATGAGCAGTTCTTC
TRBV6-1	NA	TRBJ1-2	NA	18	CANSERAGRGSFNYGYTF	TGTGCCAACAGTGAACGGGCTGGACGGGGGTCCTTTAACTATGGCTACACCTTC
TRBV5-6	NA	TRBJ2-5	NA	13	CASSLVVEETQYF	TGTGCCAGCAGCTTGGTAGTAGAAGAGACCCAGTACTTC
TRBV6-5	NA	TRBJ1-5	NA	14	CASSYSEGNQPQHF	TGTGCCAGCAGTTACTCGGAGGGGAATCAGCCCCAGCATTTT
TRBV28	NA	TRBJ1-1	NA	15	CASSRARAMNTEAFF	TGTGCCAGCAGTCGAGCCAGGGCCATGAACACTGAAGCTTTCTTT
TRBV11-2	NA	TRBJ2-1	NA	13	CASSFYQHNEQFF	TGTGCCAGCAGCTTTTACCAGCACAATGAGCAGTTCTTC
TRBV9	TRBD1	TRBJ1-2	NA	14	CASSARDRVDGYTF	TGTGCCAGCAGCGCCCGGGACAGGGTAGATGGCTACACCTTC
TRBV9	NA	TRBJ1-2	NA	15	CASSVGGLDNYGYTF	TGTGCCAGCAGCGTAGGCGGACTAGATAACTATGGCTACACCTTC
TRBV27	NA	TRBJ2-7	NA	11	CASSLGYEQYF	TGTGCCAGCAGTTTAGGGTACGAGCAGTACTTC
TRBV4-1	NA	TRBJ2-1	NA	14	CASSQDGIYNEQFF	TGCGCCAGCAGCCAAGATGGAATCTACAATGAGCAGTTCTTC
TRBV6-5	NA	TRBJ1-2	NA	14	CASSLEQGPYGYTF	TGTGCCAGCAGCCTAGAACAGGGTCCCTATGGCTACACCTTC
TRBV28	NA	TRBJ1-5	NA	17	CASSLTDGRMGNQPQHF	TGTGCCAGCAGTTTAACGGACGGGCGTATGGGCAATCAGCCCCAGCATTTT
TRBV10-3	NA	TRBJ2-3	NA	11	CAISSTDTQYF	TGTGCCATCAGTAGCACAGATACGCAGTATTTT
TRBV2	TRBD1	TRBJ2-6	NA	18	CASSENPGQGTGANVLTF	TGTGCCAGCAGTGAAAACCCCGGACAGGGAACTGGGGCCAACGTCCTGACTTTC
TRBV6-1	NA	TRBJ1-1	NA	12	CATVLDRTEAFF	TGTGCCACTGTCCTGGACAGAACTGAAGCTTTCTTT
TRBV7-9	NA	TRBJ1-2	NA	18	CASSPQGGAGTNLHGYTF	TGTGCCAGCAGCCCCCAAGGTGGGGCCGGGACTAATCTACATGGCTACACCTTC
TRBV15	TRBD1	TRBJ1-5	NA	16	CATSRGTGGSNQPQHF	TGTGCCACCAGCAGAGGGACAGGGGGCTCCAATCAGCCCCAGCATTTT
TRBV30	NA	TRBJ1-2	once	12	CAWSGQVDGYTF	TGTGCCTGGAGTGGTCAGGTGGATGGCTACACCTTC
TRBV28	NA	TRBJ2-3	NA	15	CASSFRGRGSDTQYF	TGTGCCAGCAGTTTTCGCGGCCGAGGATCAGATACGCAGTATTTT
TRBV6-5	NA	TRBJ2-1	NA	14	CASSPLGSYNEQFF	TGTGCCAGCAGCCCCCTGGGGAGCTACAATGAGCAGTTCTTC
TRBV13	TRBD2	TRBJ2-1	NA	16	CASSPLTSGHYNEQFF	TGTGCCAGCAGCCCCTTGACTAGCGGACATTACAATGAGCAGTTCTTC
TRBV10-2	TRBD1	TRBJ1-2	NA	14	CASSDDRGWSGYTF	TGCGCCAGCAGTGACGACAGGGGCTGGTCTGGCTACACCTTC
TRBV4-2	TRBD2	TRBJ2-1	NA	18	CASSQDGVLAGDYNEQFF	TGTGCCAGCAGCCAAGATGGGGTCCTAGCGGGAGATTACAATGAGCAGTTCTTC
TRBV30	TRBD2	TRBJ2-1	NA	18	CAWSGSSGGKSSYNEQFF	TGTGCCTGGAGTGGGAGTAGCGGGGGGAAGAGCTCCTACAATGAGCAGTTCTTC
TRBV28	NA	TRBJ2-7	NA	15	CASSLLAGVIHEQYF	TGTGCCAGCAGTTTATTGGCAGGGGTGATACACGAGCAGTACTTC
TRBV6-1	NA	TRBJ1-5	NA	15	CASSEFWGSNQPQHF	TGTGCCAGCAGTGAATTTTGGGGAAGCAATCAGCCCCAGCATTTT
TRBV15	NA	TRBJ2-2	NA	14	CATSRIENTGELFF	TGTGCCACCAGCAGAATAGAGAACACCGGGGAGCTGTTTTTT
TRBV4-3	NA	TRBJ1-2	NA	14	CASSFREGFYGYTF	TGCGCCAGCAGCTTCCGGGAGGGTTTCTATGGCTACACCTTC
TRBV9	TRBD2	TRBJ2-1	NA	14	CASSVGLAGGRQFF	TGTGCCAGCAGCGTAGGCCTAGCGGGAGGAAGACAGTTCTTC
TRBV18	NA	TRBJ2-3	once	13	CASSPDSADTQYF	TGTGCCAGCTCACCAGATTCCGCAGATACGCAGTATTTT
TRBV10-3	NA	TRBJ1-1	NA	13	CAIRESGDTEAFF	TGTGCCATCAGGGAGTCGGGAGACACTGAAGCTTTCTTT
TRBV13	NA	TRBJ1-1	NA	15	CASRPRGALNTEAFF	TGTGCCAGCAGACCCCGAGGGGCTTTGAACACTGAAGCTTTCTTT
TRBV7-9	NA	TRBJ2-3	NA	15	CASSFRGRTTDTQYF	TGTGCCAGCAGCTTTAGGGGTCGGACCACAGATACGCAGTATTTT
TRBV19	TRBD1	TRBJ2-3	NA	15	CASSLGTGATDTQYF	TGTGCCAGTAGTCTAGGGACAGGGGCAACAGATACGCAGTATTTT
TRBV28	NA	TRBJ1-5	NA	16	CASSLLRQGINQPQHF	TGTGCCAGCAGTTTATTGCGGCAGGGAATCAACCAGCCCCAGCATTTT
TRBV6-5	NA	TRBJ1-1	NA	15	CASMFQGSLNTEAFF	TGTGCCAGCATGTTTCAGGGATCGCTGAACACTGAAGCTTTCTTT
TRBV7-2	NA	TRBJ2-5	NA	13	CASSPTPQETQYF	TGTGCCAGCAGCCCTACCCCCCAAGAGACCCAGTACTTC
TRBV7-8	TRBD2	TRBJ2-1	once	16	CASSLPTSGDHNEQFF	TGTGCCAGCAGCTTACCCACTAGCGGGGACCACAATGAGCAGTTCTTC
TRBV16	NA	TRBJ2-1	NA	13	CASSQSVGNEQFF	TGTGCCAGCAGCCAATCCGTAGGGAATGAGCAGTTCTTC
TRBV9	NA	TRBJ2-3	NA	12	CASSWSTDTQYF	TGTGCCAGCAGCTGGAGCACAGATACGCAGTATTTT
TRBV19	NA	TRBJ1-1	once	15	CASSPFGTANTEAFF	TGTGCCAGTAGTCCCTTTGGGACGGCGAACACTGAAGCTTTCTTT
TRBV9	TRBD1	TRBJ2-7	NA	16	CASSPRPGQGSYEQYF	TGTGCCAGCAGCCCCCGACCGGGACAGGGCTCCTACGAGCAGTACTTC
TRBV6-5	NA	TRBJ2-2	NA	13	CASSYANTGELFF	TGTGCCAGCAGTTACGCGAACACCGGGGAGCTGTTTTTT
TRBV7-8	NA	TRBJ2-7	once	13	CASSLDISYEQYF	TGTGCCAGCAGCTTGGACATTTCCTACGAGCAGTACTTC
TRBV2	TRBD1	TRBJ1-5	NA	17	CASSSFRQGASNQPQHF	TGTGCCAGCAGTTCATTTCGACAGGGTGCAAGCAATCAGCCCCAGCATTTT
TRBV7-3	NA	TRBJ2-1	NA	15	CASSSTGGGYNEQFF	TGTGCCAGCAGCAGCACCGGAGGGGGCTACAATGAGCAGTTCTTC
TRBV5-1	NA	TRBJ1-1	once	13	CASSWGQNTEAFF	TGCGCCAGCAGCTGGGGACAGAACACTGAAGCTTTCTTT
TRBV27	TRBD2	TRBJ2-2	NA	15	CASSSGGAITGELFF	TGTGCCAGCAGTTCCGGGGGGGCCATCACCGGGGAGCTGTTTTTT
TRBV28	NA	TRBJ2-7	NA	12	CASSLRSHEQYF	TGTGCCAGCAGTTTAAGGTCCCACGAGCAGTACTTC
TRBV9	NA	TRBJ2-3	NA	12	CASSPGTDTQYF	TGTGCCAGCAGCCCCGGCACAGATACGCAGTATTTT